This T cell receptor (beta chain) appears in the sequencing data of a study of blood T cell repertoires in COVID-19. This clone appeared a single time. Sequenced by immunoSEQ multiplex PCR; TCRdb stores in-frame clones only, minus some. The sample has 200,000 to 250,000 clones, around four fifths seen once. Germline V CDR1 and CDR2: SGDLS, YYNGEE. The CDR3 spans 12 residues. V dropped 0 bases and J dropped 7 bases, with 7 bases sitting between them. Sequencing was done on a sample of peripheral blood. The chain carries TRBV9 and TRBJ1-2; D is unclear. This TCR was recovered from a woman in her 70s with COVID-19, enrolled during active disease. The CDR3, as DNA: TGTGCCAGCAGCGTAGGAGGAACTGGCTACACCTTC. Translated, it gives CASSVGGTGYTF.